This T cell receptor (beta chain) is drawn from a study of T cell therapy after organ transplantation. Study-wide results and limits: Effects of concurrent antirejection and antiviral medications were not evaluable.

Some clones are missing from TCRdb's copy, which holds only in-frame ones; the method was immunoSEQ multiplex PCR. The data show approximately 52,000 clones, 85% to 95% seen once. The germline V gene encodes CDR1 SGHAT and CDR2 FQNNGV. The CDR3 is 15 residues long. J gave up 4 bases and V 5 bases, and 9 bases lay outside the gene matches. Turning to this clone: The antigen remains unidentified.

The J gene is TRBJ1-1, the V gene TRBV11-2, with TRBD1 matching over 8 bases. Sequenced material: CD8+ T cells from blood, taken before autologous CMV-specific T cell therapy. The receptor's source is a human patient who had received a solid organ transplant and had CMV disease. CDR3 region: CASSPLTGASTEAFF. As DNA, the CDR3 is TGTGCCAGCAGCCCTCTGACAGGGGCAAGCACTGAAGCTTTCTTT. The full variable domain, in which reference TRBV11-2 and TRBJ1-1 provide the parts outside the CDR3, is EAGVAQSPRYKIIEKRQSVAFWCNPISGHATLYWYQQILGQGPKLLIQFQNNGVVDDSQLPKDRFSAERLKGVDSTLKIQPAKLEDSAVYLCASSPLTGASTEAFFGQGTRLTVV.